A single sample is the source of the 32 T cell receptor beta chains below, sequenced in a study of blood T cell repertoires in COVID-19. Measured with immunoSEQ multiplex PCR; TCRdb has only the in-frame clones, and not every one. The sample carries approximately 230,000 clones, approximately 90% recorded once. The sequencing sample was made of PBMCs or T cells enriched from blood (not recorded which). These receptors originate from a woman aged 25 to 39 who had recovered from COVID-19.

J is TRBJ2-3 and V is TRBV5-1; 9 bases are shared with TRBD2. The CDR3 extends over 18 amino acids. The V and J ends lost 0 bases and 0 bases, in that order; junction bases with no gene match: 8. CDR1 is SGHRS and CDR2 is YFSETQ in the germline V gene. The CDR3 region is CASSLARLAVISTDTQYF. The CDR3 DNA is TGCGCCAGCAGCTTGGCCCGACTAGCGGTAATTAGCACAGATACGCAGTATTTT.

The CDR3 DNA is TGTGCCAGCAGTGTTGGGACAGGGCTTGAAGCTTTCTTT. It translates to CASSVGTGLEAFF. The genes are TRBV2 and TRBJ1-1, with TRBD1 identical over 9 bases. Trimming cost V 4 bases and J 7 bases; bases outside gene matches: 4. Germline V gene lookup returns CDR1 SNHLY and CDR2 FYNNEI. This CDR3 spans 13 amino acids.

The CDR3 DNA reads TGTGCCAGCACCGGGACTAGCGCCGTGGGGGAGCTGTTTTTT. This codes for CASTGTSAVGELFF. This chain uses TRBV9 with TRBJ2-2; TRBD2 aligns across 10 bases. V shed 6 bases, J shed 8 bases, and the junction held 7 bases outside the gene matches. In germline, CDR1 is SGDLS, CDR2 YYNGEE. The CDR3 spans 14 residues. The whole variable domain, filled in from reference TRBV9 and TRBJ2-2, reads DSGVTQTPKHLITATGQRVTLRCSPRSGDLSVYWYQQSLDQGLQFLIQYYNGEERAKGNILERFSAQQFPDLHSELNLSSLELGDSALYFCASTGTSAVGELFFGEGSRLTVL.

V and J are TRBV4-1 and TRBJ2-6, with 11 bases lining up with TRBD1. Per the germline V gene, CDR1 is MGHRA and CDR2 is YSYEKL. The CDR3 length is 19 residues. Trimming took 2 bases from V and 0 from J; bases not matched to a gene: 6. The CDR3 sequence is CASSQFWGTGGSGANVLTF. CDR3 nucleotide sequence: TGCGCCAGCAGCCAATTCTGGGGGACAGGGGGCTCTGGGGCCAACGTCCTGACTTTC.

This chain links TRBV6-1 with TRBJ2-1, with 13 nucleotides matching TRBD2. Germline CDR1 MNHNS, CDR2 SASEGT. There are 17 residues in the CDR3. V trimming: 2 bases; J trimming: 5 bases; junction bases outside the gene matches: 6. The CDR3 DNA is TGTGCCAGCAGTGAAAAATGGGGACTAGCGGGAAACAATGAGCAGTTCTTC. Translating gives CASSEKWGLAGNNEQFF.

The rearrangement uses TRBV19 and TRBJ1-1; TRBD1 aligns across 11 bases. CDR3 length equals 16 residues. With 5 bases clipped from V and 3 bases from J, the junction kept 8 bases outside the gene matches. Germline CDR1 reads LNHDA; CDR2 reads SQIVND (reference sequence). The CDR3 DNA is TGTGCCAGTAGTTTGCGGACAGGGGGCGTGTACACTGAAGCTTTCTTT. As protein: CASSLRTGGVYTEAFF. Full variable domain (missing parts from reference TRBV19 and TRBJ1-1): DGGITQSPKYLFRKEGQNVTLSCEQNLNHDAMYWYRQDPGQGLRLIYYSQIVNDFQKGDIAEGYSVSREKKESFPLTVTSAQKNPTAFYLCASSLRTGGVYTEAFFGQGTRLTVV.

The chain combines TRBV10-3 with TRBJ1-2; 10 positions match TRBD1. The CDR3 sequence is 15 residues long. Germline CDR1 reads ENHRY; CDR2 reads SYGVKD. V gave up 4 bases and J gave up 5 bases; unmatched junction bases: 7. The CDR3 DNA sequence: TGTGCCATCAGTGCCGCAGACAGGGGGCAATATGGCTACACCTTC. Amino acids: CAISAADRGQYGYTF.

The CDR3 sequence is CASSGTGGWNQPQHF. DNA for the CDR3: TGTGCCAGTAGCGGGACAGGGGGCTGGAATCAGCCCCAGCATTTT. The genes are TRBV19 and TRBJ1-5, with 12 bases identical to TRBD1. The CDR3 is 15 residues long. V shed 6 bases and J 4 bases; nucleotides not matched to a gene: 4. The germline CDR1 and CDR2 sequences are LNHDA and SQIVND (reference sequence).

J is TRBJ2-7 and V is TRBV9, with 9 bases that match TRBD2. The CDR3 runs to 15 residues. Germline V CDR1 and CDR2: SGDLS, YYNGEE. V lost 0 bases to trimming and J lost 2 bases; unmatched junction nucleotides: 3. The CDR3 coding sequence is TGTGCCAGCAGCGTAGGGACTAGCGCCACCTACGAGCAGTACTTC. This codes for CASSVGTSATYEQYF.

J is TRBJ1-4 and V is TRBV1; TRBD1, the table's D call, was not compared with the DNA. TRBV1 is a pseudogene. The CDR3 is made up of 18 amino acids. The DNA of the CDR3 is TGCACCAGCAGCCAAGTCATGGTCAGGGGTGTAGCTAATGAAAAACTGTTTTTT. It encodes CTSSQVMVRGVANEKLFF.

A few counts support this clone. The V and J genes are TRBV9 and TRBJ1-1; D uncertain. V dropped 0 bases and J dropped 2 bases, with 11 bases sitting between them. Germline CDR1 reads SGDLS; CDR2 reads YYNGEE. The CDR3 runs to 15 residues. The CDR3 bases are TGTGCCAGCAGCGTAGTTACAGAAGCCAACACTGAAGCTTTCTTT. Translation gives CASSVVTEANTEAFF.

The chain joins TRBV30 to TRBJ1-5; TRBD1 is a possible D gene (5 bases). CDR3 length: 13 residues. The germline CDR1 and CDR2 sequences are GTSNPN and SVGIG (reference sequence). The V end was cut by 2 bases, the J end by 4 bases, with 9 bases between. CDR3 loop: CAWSIGGNQPQHF. The CDR3 DNA follows: TGTGCCTGGAGTATCGGGGGAAATCAGCCCCAGCATTTT.

The rearrangement joins TRBV28 to TRBJ1-6, with 7 bases identical to TRBD1. V was pared by 4 bases and J by 7 bases, with 4 bases of the junction left unmatched. CDR1 is MDHEN, CDR2 SYDVKM, per germline. This CDR3 has 14 amino acids. The DNA for the CDR3 is TGTGCCAGCAGTTGGACAGGTCGAAATTCACCCCTCCACTTT. Amino acids: CASSWTGRNSPLHF.

The chain is built from TRBV4-1 and TRBJ2-1; 10 bases are a match to TRBD2. There are 13 residues in the CDR3. Germline V gene data show CDR1 as MGHRA and CDR2 as YSYEKL. Trimming at V came to 5 bases and at J to 6 bases, leaving 1 base not matched to a gene. CDR3 nucleotides: TGCGCCAGCAGCAGGACTAGCGGCAATGAGCAGTTCTTC. Amino acid sequence: CASSRTSGNEQFF.

This chain joins TRBV4-1 and TRBJ2-7; weak D call: TRBD1 (6 bases). The CDR3 sequence is 17 residues long. Germline V gene lookup returns CDR1 MGHRA and CDR2 YSYEKL. The germline V and J ends were trimmed by 2 bases and 3 bases, with 20 bases remaining between them. Written as DNA, the CDR3 is TGCGCCAGCAGCCAAAGTTTTAGGGGGAAGGCAGACTACGAGCAGTACTTC. Encoded protein: CASSQSFRGKADYEQYF.

The chain has TRBV19 and TRBJ2-7; 9 bases align to TRBD1. Germline assignment: CDR1 LNHDA and CDR2 SQIVND (reference sequence). This CDR3 has 15 amino acids. With V trimmed by 3 bases and J by 1 base, 4 bases remained unmatched. The CDR3 sequence is CASSMGQGVSYEQYF. The CDR3 region has the DNA TGTGCCAGTAGTATGGGACAGGGTGTTTCCTACGAGCAGTACTTC.

The chain employs TRBV5-1 and TRBJ2-1; 8 bases align to TRBD2. Germline assignment: CDR1 SGHRS and CDR2 YFSETQ. This CDR3 has 14 residues. With V trimmed by 1 base and J by 10 bases, 7 bases remained unmatched. CDR3 coding DNA: TGCGCCAGCAGCTTGACTGACCCGGGGGGGGAGCAGTTCTTC. Amino acids: CASSLTDPGGEQFF.

The J gene is TRBJ2-5, the V gene TRBV9, with 11 bases matching TRBD2. V trimming: 2 bases; J trimming: 4 bases; junction bases outside the gene matches: 4. The CDR3 loop spans 15 amino acids. Germline assignment: CDR1 SGDLS and CDR2 YYNGEE. Written as DNA, the CDR3 is TGTGCCAGCAGCGTCGTAGCGGGAGGGATAGAGACCCAGTACTTC. This codes for CASSVVAGGIETQYF. Filled out from reference TRBV9 and TRBJ2-5, the complete variable domain reads DSGVTQTPKHLITATGQRVTLRCSPRSGDLSVYWYQQSLDQGLQFLIQYYNGEERAKGNILERFSAQQFPDLHSELNLSSLELGDSALYFCASSVVAGGIETQYFGPGTRLLVL.

V usage is TRBV7-3 and J usage is TRBJ2-3, with D possibly TRBD2 on 6 matching bases. The CDR3 extends over 15 amino acids. The V gene's germline CDR1 is SGHTA and CDR2 FQGTGA. The germline V and J ends were trimmed by 2 bases and 2 bases, with 11 bases remaining between them. The CDR3 coding sequence is TGTGCCAGCAGCTTATTGGGACTTTCCACAGATACGCAGTATTTT. This codes for CASSLLGLSTDTQYF.

The V and J genes are TRBV7-6 and TRBJ1-3; no clear D gene. CDR3 length equals 16 residues. CDR1 SGHVS and CDR2 FNYEAQ come from the germline V gene. Trimming took off 2 bases at V and 0 bases at J, with 11 bases between the two ends. CDR3 amino acids: CASSLRSAGSGNTIYF. CDR3 nucleotide sequence: TGTGCCAGCAGCTTAAGGAGTGCGGGCTCTGGAAACACCATATATTTT.

The chain combines TRBV5-1 with TRBJ2-1; unclear D gene. The CDR3 consists of 15 residues. Trimming shortened V by 0 bases and J by 9 bases, and 16 bases separated the two germline ends. Germline values: CDR1 SGHRS, CDR2 YFSETQ. The CDR3 DNA reads TGCGCCAGCAGCTTGGACAGCACCCCCTTTGGTGAGCAGTTCTTC. This sequence encodes CASSLDSTPFGEQFF. Together with reference TRBV5-1 and TRBJ2-1, the CDR3 gives the full variable domain: KAGVTQTPRYLIKTRGQQVTLSCSPISGHRSVSWYQQTPGQGLQFLFEYFSETQRNKGNFPGRFSGRQFSNSRSEMNVSTLELGDSALYLCASSLDSTPFGEQFFGPGTRLTVL.

The chain couples TRBV5-6 to TRBJ2-7; D uncertain. V lost 0 bases and J 7 bases, leaving 14 bases between the germline ends. The CDR3 covers 14 residues. Looked up from germline, CDR1 is SGHDT and CDR2 is YYEEEE. CDR3 amino acids: CASSLGRSPSEQYF. The CDR3 DNA reads TGTGCCAGCAGCTTGGGTCGATCTCCGAGTGAGCAGTACTTC.

This chain links TRBV20-1 with TRBJ1-1, with 7 bases aligning to TRBD1. Germline CDR1 DFQATT, CDR2 SNEGSKA (reference sequence). V gave up 5 bases and J gave up 10 bases; unmatched junction bases: 7. This CDR3 region has 11 residues. The CDR3, as DNA: TGCAGTGCTGGTACAGGGGCCGGAGCTTTCTTT. It specifies CSAGTGAGAFF.

The rearrangement uses TRBV5-1 and TRBJ2-5, with 12 positions matching TRBD2. V was pared by 3 bases and J by 2 bases, with 5 bases of the junction left unmatched. Germline CDR1 SGHRS, CDR2 YFSETQ. CDR3 length: 16 amino acids. The CDR3 loop is CASSSTSGRRQETQYF. DNA for the CDR3: TGCGCCAGCAGCTCCACTAGCGGGAGGAGGCAAGAGACCCAGTACTTC.

The chain carries TRBV11-3 and TRBJ2-1; possibly TRBD2 for D (5 bases). With 8 bases removed from V and 4 bases from J, the gap between germline ends came to 12 bases. The CDR3 covers 13 residues. The germline gives CDR1 SGHNT, CDR2 YENEEA. The CDR3 sequence is CASGTSRYNEQFF. CDR3 DNA: TGTGCCAGCGGAACTAGTAGGTACAATGAGCAGTTCTTC.

The rearrangement links TRBV7-3 to TRBJ2-7; 8 bases line up with TRBD2. Germline CDR1 SGHTA, CDR2 FQGTGA. The CDR3 extends over 14 amino acids. Trimming cost V 3 bases and J 6 bases; bases outside gene matches: 7. The CDR3 sequence: CASSLRGAGGEQYF. Here the CDR3 DNA reads TGTGCCAGCAGCTTGAGGGGCGCGGGAGGCGAGCAGTACTTC.

The V gene is TRBV5-6, the J gene TRBJ2-7; TRBD1 matches 10 bases. This CDR3 contains 14 residues. V was pared by 3 bases and J by 3 bases, with 3 bases of the junction left unmatched. Germline V lookup: CDR1 SGHDT, CDR2 YYEEEE. CDR3 DNA: TGTGCCAGCAGCTGGACAGGGGGGGACTACGAGCAGTACTTC. It encodes CASSWTGGDYEQYF.

The chain has TRBV6-4 and TRBJ1-1; D unresolved. The CDR3 length is 13 residues. The germline CDR1 and CDR2 sequences are MRHNA and SNTAGT. The V and J ends lost 3 bases and 11 bases respectively, with 16 bases between them. The DNA for the CDR3 is TGTGCCAGCAGTGAAGTCACAACATCGCGGGCTTTCTTT. The encoded protein is CASSEVTTSRAFF.

The chain carries TRBV29-1 and TRBJ2-3; D is undetermined. V shed 4 bases and J shed 2 bases, with 10 bases lying between them. Germline V gene sequence: CDR1 SQVTM, CDR2 ANQGSEA. CDR3 size: 13 residues. The CDR3 reads CSVAGGTTDTQYF. The CDR3, as DNA: TGCAGCGTTGCCGGCGGTACCACAGATACGCAGTATTTT.

This chain links TRBV28 with TRBJ1-2; 8 bases line up with TRBD1. J gave up 5 bases and V 4 bases, and 6 bases lay outside the gene matches. The CDR3 has 14 amino acids. CDR1 MDHEN and CDR2 SYDVKM come from the germline V gene. CDR3 loop: CASSSGDRLYGYTF. CDR3 nucleotides: TGTGCCAGCAGTTCCGGGGACAGGCTTTATGGCTACACCTTC.

The J gene is TRBJ1-5, the V gene TRBV7-2; perhaps TRBD1 as D (6 bases). The CDR3 sequence is 16 residues long. V lost 1 base and J 2 bases, leaving 12 bases between the germline ends. From germline, CDR1 is SGHTA and CDR2 FQGNSA. Written as DNA, the CDR3 is TGTGCCAGCAGCTTAGGCTCAGGGGCCCGCAATCAGCCCCAGCATTTT. This gives the protein CASSLGSGARNQPQHF.

The chain links TRBV19 to TRBJ1-5; D possibly corresponds to TRBD1 (5 bases). Trimming removed 4 bases from V and 6 bases from J, with 13 bases in between. In germline, CDR1 is LNHDA, CDR2 SQIVND (reference sequence). The CDR3 is 14 amino acids. The CDR3 DNA is TGTGCCAGTAGTAATCAGGGAGGGCGTCAGCCCCAGCATTTT. Its protein product is CASSNQGGRQPQHF.